This is a list of T cell receptor beta chains from one sample in a study of cytomegalovirus exposure and HLA in healthy donors. Libraries were prepared by immunoSEQ multiplex PCR; TCRdb keeps only in-frame clonotypes and omits some of them. The table lists 150,000 to 250,000 clones, over 75% of them singletons, with roughly 0.098% in the top ten. Input material: PBMCs. The receptors derive from a boy younger than 10 in good health and CMV-seronegative. CDR3s include the opening cysteine and the closing phenylalanine or tryptophan. The order of the fields is clone size, CDR3 length, J gene, V gene, D gene, CDR3 DNA, CDR3 protein. D genes are given only for firm matches. The listing skips clone size in some rows; elsewhere it reads once, few, many or a size class.

abundance: NA
len: 16
j_gene: TRBJ1-2
v_gene: TRBV6-4
d_gene: NA
CDR3nt: TGTGCCAGCAGTGACTCATCAGGGGACGGCCCATATGGCTACACCTTC
CDR3aa: CASSDSSGDGPYGYTF

abundance: NA
len: 15
j_gene: TRBJ2-5
v_gene: TRBV18
d_gene: NA
CDR3nt: TGTGCCAGCTCACCGGCGGGGAGCCTTCAAGAGACCCAGTACTTC
CDR3aa: CASSPAGSLQETQYF

abundance: once
len: 11
j_gene: TRBJ1-3
v_gene: TRBV28
d_gene: NA
CDR3nt: TGTGCCAGCGAGTCTGAAAACACCATATATTTT
CDR3aa: CASESENTIYF

abundance: NA
len: 14
j_gene: TRBJ2-1
v_gene: TRBV5-1
d_gene: NA
CDR3nt: TGCGCCAGCAGCGGCGGCGCTCCCTACAATGAGCAGTTCTTC
CDR3aa: CASSGGAPYNEQFF

abundance: once
len: 15
j_gene: TRBJ2-3
v_gene: TRBV6-6
d_gene: TRBD2
CDR3nt: TGTGCCAGCAGTGAGACTAGCGGGGGGACAGATACGCAGTATTTT
CDR3aa: CASSETSGGTDTQYF

abundance: NA
len: 13
j_gene: TRBJ2-7
v_gene: TRBV6-6
d_gene: NA
CDR3nt: TGTGCCAGCTCCCGACAGCGAGCCTACGAGCAGTACTTC
CDR3aa: CASSRQRAYEQYF

abundance: NA
len: 15
j_gene: TRBJ2-2
v_gene: TRBV11-2
d_gene: NA
CDR3nt: TGTGCCAGCAGCCACCGGGATTTTAACACCGGGGAGCTGTTTTTT
CDR3aa: CASSHRDFNTGELFF

abundance: NA
len: 15
j_gene: TRBJ1-2
v_gene: TRBV5-1
d_gene: TRBD1
CDR3nt: TGCGCCAGCAGCTTGGAGGGACAGGGATTCTATGGCTACACCTTC
CDR3aa: CASSLEGQGFYGYTF

abundance: NA
len: 14
j_gene: TRBJ1-5
v_gene: TRBV5-1
d_gene: TRBD1
CDR3nt: TGCGCCAGCAGCCCGGACAGGGGGCTTCAGCCCCAGCATTTT
CDR3aa: CASSPDRGLQPQHF

abundance: NA
len: 11
j_gene: TRBJ2-2
v_gene: TRBV7-9
d_gene: NA
CDR3nt: TGTGCCAGCAGCTTTATCGGGGAGCTGTTTTTT
CDR3aa: CASSFIGELFF

abundance: few
len: 15
j_gene: TRBJ2-2
v_gene: TRBV27
d_gene: NA
CDR3nt: TGTGCCAGCACTCTTCACTTCTCCCGAACCGGGGAGCTGTTTTTT
CDR3aa: CASTLHFSRTGELFF

abundance: NA
len: 13
j_gene: TRBJ1-5
v_gene: TRBV7-2
d_gene: NA
CDR3nt: TGTGCCAGCAGCTTAGGCCGCGCATTGCCCCAGCATTTT
CDR3aa: CASSLGRALPQHF

abundance: few
len: 18
j_gene: TRBJ1-3
v_gene: TRBV18
d_gene: TRBD1
CDR3nt: TGTGCCAGCTCGCCCAGGACAGGGGTCGGCTCCGCTGGAAACACCATATATTTT
CDR3aa: CASSPRTGVGSAGNTIYF

abundance: few
len: 17
j_gene: TRBJ1-3
v_gene: TRBV4-3
d_gene: TRBD1
CDR3nt: TGCGCCAGCAGCCGAGCCACCGGGACAGACTTAGGAAACACCATATATTTT
CDR3aa: CASSRATGTDLGNTIYF

abundance: NA
len: 18
j_gene: TRBJ2-3
v_gene: TRBV9
d_gene: NA
CDR3nt: TGTGCCAGCAGCGTAGATGGAACGGCGGGGGCCCGCACAGATACGCAGTATTTT
CDR3aa: CASSVDGTAGARTDTQYF

abundance: NA
len: 15
j_gene: TRBJ2-3
v_gene: TRBV7-3
d_gene: TRBD2
CDR3nt: TGTGCCAGCAGCTCTAGCGGGGGGGCGGCAGATACGCAGTATTTT
CDR3aa: CASSSSGGAADTQYF

abundance: NA
len: 13
j_gene: TRBJ2-5
v_gene: TRBV6-1
d_gene: NA
CDR3nt: TGTGCCAGCAGTGACCGGGGTGGGGAGACCCAGTACTTC
CDR3aa: CASSDRGGETQYF

abundance: NA
len: 16
j_gene: TRBJ1-4
v_gene: TRBV6-1
d_gene: NA
CDR3nt: TGTGCCAGCAGTGAATTCAAAGGGGCAACTAATGAAAAACTGTTTTTT
CDR3aa: CASSEFKGATNEKLFF

abundance: NA
len: 12
j_gene: TRBJ1-1
v_gene: TRBV10-3
d_gene: NA
CDR3nt: TGTGCCATCACGGGCGGTAAGGGGATAGCTTTCTTT
CDR3aa: CAITGGKGIAFF

abundance: NA
len: 13
j_gene: TRBJ1-2
v_gene: TRBV19
d_gene: NA
CDR3nt: TGTGCCAGTAGTCCCAGGCTGTCGGATGGCTACACCTTC
CDR3aa: CASSPRLSDGYTF

abundance: NA
len: 14
j_gene: TRBJ1-4
v_gene: TRBV18
d_gene: NA
CDR3nt: TGTGCCAGCAACGGAGGGCAAGCTAATGAAAAACTGTTTTTT
CDR3aa: CASNGGQANEKLFF

abundance: NA
len: 14
j_gene: TRBJ1-2
v_gene: TRBV6-1
d_gene: TRBD1
CDR3nt: TGTGCCAGCAGTGAGCCGGGACAGTACTATGGCTACACCTTC
CDR3aa: CASSEPGQYYGYTF

abundance: NA
len: 15
j_gene: TRBJ2-5
v_gene: TRBV9
d_gene: NA
CDR3nt: TGTGCCAGCAGCGTAGGGGGCGGATATGGGGAGACCCAGTACTTC
CDR3aa: CASSVGGGYGETQYF